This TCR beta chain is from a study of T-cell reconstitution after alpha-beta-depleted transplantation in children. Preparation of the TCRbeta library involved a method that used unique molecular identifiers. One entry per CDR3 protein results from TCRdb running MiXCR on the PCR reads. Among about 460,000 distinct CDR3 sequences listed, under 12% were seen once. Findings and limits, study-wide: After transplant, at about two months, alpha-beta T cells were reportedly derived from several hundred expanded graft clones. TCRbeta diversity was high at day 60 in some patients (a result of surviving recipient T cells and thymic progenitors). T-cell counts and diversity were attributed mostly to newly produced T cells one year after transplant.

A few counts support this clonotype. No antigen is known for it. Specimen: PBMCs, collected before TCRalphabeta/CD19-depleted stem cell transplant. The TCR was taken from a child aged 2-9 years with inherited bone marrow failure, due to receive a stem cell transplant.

CDR3 protein: CASSPPGGARYEQYF. CDR3 DNA sequence: TGTGCCAGCTCTCCTCCAGGTGGGGCGCGTTACGAGCAGTACTTC. The chain carries TRBV18 and TRBJ2-7; D possibly corresponds to TRBD1 (5 bases). Germline assignment: CDR1 KGHSH and CDR2 LQKENI. V lost 6 bases and J 4 bases, leaving 19 bases between the germline ends. This CDR3 has 15 amino acids.